This T cell receptor (beta chain) was captured by sequencing in a study of shared clonotypes between healthy human individuals. Data came from immunoSEQ multiplex PCR; TCRdb stores just in-frame clones and leaves some out. The top ten clones hold 0.05% to 0.07% of a sample with under 600,000 clones, around 95% of them seen once. Memory CD4+ cells were the fraction left after CD45RA+ naive selection. Remarks on this clone: Other DNA sequences of this sample code for an identical CDR3.

V was shortened by 2 bases and J by 3 bases, with 5 bases between the two germline ends. CDR1 and CDR2 from the germline V gene are MDHEN and SYDVKM. CDR3 length equals 12 residues. Sequencing input: naive CD4+ T cells sorted from blood. The subset: CD45RA+ positively selected. The rearrangement joins TRBV28 to TRBJ2-7; no firm D call. This clonotype was sampled from a woman in her twenties or thirties in good health. Here the CDR3 reads CASSLDGYEQYF. DNA for the CDR3: TGTGCCAGCAGTTTAGACGGCTACGAGCAGTACTTC.